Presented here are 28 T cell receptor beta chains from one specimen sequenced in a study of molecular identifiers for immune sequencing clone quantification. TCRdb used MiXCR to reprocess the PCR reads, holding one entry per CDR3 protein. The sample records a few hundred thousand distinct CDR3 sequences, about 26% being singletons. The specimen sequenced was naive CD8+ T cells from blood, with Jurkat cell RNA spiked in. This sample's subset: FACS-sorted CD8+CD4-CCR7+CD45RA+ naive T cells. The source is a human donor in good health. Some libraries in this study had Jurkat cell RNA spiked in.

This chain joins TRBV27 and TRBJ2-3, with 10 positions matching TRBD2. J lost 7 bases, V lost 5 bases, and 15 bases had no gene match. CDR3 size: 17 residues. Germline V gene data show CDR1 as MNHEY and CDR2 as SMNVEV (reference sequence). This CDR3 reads CASSPPYRLAGVNTQYF. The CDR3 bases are TGTGCCAGCAGTCCCCCCTACCGTCTAGCGGGGGTGAATACGCAGTATTTT.

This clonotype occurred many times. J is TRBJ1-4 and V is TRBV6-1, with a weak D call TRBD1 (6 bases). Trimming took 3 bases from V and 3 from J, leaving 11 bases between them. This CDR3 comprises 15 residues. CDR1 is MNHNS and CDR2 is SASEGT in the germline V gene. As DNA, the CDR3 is TGTGCCAGCAGTGATTGGACAGCGCCTAATGAAAAACTGTTTTTT. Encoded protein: CASSDWTAPNEKLFF.

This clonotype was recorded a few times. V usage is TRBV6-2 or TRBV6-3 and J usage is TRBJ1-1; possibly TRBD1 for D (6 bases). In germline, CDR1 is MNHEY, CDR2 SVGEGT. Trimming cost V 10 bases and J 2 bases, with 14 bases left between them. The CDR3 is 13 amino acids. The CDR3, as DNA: TGTGCCATTTCCGGGGGGCTCAACACTGAAGCTTTCTTT. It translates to CAISGGLNTEAFF.

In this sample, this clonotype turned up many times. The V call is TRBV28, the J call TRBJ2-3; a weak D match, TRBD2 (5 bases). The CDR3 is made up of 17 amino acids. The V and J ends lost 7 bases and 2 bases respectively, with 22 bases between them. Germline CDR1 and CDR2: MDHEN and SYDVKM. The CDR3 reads CASNWLSGQKITDTQYF. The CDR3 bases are TGTGCCAGCAATTGGCTCAGCGGCCAAAAAATCACAGATACGCAGTATTTT. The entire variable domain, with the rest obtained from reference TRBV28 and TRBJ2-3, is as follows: DVKVTQSSRYLVKRTGEKVFLECVQDMDHENMFWYRQDPGLGLRLIYFSYDVKMKEKGDIPEGYSVSREKKERFSLILESASTNQTSMYLCASNWLSGQKITDTQYFGPGTRLTVL.

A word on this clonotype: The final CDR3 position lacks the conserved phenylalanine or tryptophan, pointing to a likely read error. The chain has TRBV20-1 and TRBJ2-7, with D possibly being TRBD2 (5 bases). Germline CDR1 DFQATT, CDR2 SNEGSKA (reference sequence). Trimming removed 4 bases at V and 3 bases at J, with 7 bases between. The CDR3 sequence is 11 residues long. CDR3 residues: CSAMEDYEQYS. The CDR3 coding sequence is TGCAGTGCTATGGAGGACTACGAGCAGTACTCC.

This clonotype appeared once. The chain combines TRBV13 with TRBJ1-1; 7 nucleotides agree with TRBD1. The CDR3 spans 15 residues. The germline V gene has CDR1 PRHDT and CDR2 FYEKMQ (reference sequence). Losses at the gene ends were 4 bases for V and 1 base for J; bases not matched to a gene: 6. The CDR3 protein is CASSSQHRGNTEAFF. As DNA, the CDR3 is TGTGCCAGCAGCTCACAACACAGGGGGAACACTGAAGCTTTCTTT.

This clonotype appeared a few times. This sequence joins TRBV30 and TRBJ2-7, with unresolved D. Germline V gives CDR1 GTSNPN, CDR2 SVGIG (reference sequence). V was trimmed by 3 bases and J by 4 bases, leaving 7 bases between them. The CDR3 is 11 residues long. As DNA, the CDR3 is TGTGCCTGGAGAACAGTTTACGAGCAGTACTTC. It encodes CAWRTVYEQYF.

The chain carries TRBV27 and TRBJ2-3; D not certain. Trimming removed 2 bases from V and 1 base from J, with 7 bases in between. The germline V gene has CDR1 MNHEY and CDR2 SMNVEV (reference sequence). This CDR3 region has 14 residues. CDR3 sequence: CASSLGIGTDTQYF. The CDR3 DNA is TGTGCCAGCAGTTTAGGGATCGGCACAGATACGCAGTATTTT.

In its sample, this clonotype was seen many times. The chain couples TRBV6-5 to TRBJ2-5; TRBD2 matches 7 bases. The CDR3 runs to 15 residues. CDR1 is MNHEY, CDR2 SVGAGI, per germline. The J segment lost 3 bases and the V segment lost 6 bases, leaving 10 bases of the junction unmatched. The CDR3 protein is CASSSPSRGEETQYF. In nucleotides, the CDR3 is TGTGCCAGCAGCTCCCCTTCCCGGGGGGAAGAGACCCAGTACTTC.

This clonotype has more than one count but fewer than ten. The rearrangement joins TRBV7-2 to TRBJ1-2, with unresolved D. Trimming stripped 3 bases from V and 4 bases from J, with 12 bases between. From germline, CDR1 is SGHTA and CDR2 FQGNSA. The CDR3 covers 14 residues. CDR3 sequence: CASSFGTRLYGYTF. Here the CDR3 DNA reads TGTGCCAGCAGCTTCGGTACCCGGCTCTATGGCTACACCTTC. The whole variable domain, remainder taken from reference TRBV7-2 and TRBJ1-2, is GAGVSQSPSNKVTEKGKDVELRCDPISGHTALYWYRQSLGQGLEFLIYFQGNSAPDKSGLPSDRFSAERTGGSVSTLTIQRTQQEDSAVYLCASSFGTRLYGYTFGSGTRLTVV.

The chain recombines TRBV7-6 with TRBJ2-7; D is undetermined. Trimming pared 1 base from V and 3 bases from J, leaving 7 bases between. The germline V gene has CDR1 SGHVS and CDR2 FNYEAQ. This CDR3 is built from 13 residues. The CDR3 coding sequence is TGTGCCAGCAGCTTAGGACACCGCTACGAGCAGTACTTC. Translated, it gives CASSLGHRYEQYF.

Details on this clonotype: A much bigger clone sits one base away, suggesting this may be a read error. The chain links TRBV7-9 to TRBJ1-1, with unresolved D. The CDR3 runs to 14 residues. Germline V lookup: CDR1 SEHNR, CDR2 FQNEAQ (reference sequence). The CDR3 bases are TGTGCCGGCAGCTTAGGTCGGGGAAACACTGAAGCTTTCTTT. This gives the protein CAGSLGRGNTEAFF.

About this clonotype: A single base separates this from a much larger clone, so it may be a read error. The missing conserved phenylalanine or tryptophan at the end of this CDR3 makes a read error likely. CDR3 loop: CASGTGSTGELFL. The CDR3 DNA sequence: TGTGCCAGCGGAACAGGGTCGACCGGGGAGCTGTTTCTT. The chain joins TRBV9 to TRBJ2-2, with D maybe TRBD1 (6 bases). The germline V and J ends were trimmed by 7 bases and 5 bases, with 12 bases remaining between them. This CDR3 has 13 residues. Per germline, CDR1 SGDLS and CDR2 YYNGEE.

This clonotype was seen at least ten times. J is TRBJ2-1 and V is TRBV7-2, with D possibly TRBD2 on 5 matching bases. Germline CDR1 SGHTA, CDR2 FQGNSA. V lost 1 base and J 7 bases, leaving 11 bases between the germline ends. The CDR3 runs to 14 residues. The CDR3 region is CASSLGSATNEQFF. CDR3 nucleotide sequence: TGTGCCAGCAGCTTAGGTAGCGCTACGAATGAGCAGTTCTTC.

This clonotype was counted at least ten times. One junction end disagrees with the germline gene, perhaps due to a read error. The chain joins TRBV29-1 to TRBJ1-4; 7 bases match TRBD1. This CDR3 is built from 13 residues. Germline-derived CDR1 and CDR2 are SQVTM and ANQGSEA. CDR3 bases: TGCAGCGTTGAAGGGGGGGACAGCCAACTAAAATCCTTT. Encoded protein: CSVEGGDSQLKSF.

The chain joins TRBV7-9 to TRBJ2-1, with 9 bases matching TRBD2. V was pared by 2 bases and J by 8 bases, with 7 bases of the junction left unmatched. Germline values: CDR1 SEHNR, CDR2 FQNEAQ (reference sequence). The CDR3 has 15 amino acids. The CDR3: CASSLKGTSIHEQFF. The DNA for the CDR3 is TGTGCCAGCAGCTTAAAAGGGACTAGCATCCATGAGCAGTTCTTC.

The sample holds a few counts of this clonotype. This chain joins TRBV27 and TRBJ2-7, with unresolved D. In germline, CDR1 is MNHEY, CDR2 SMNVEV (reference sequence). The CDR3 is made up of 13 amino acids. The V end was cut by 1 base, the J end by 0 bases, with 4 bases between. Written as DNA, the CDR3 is TGTGCCAGCAGTTTATGGGACTCCTACGAGCAGTACTTC. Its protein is CASSLWDSYEQYF.

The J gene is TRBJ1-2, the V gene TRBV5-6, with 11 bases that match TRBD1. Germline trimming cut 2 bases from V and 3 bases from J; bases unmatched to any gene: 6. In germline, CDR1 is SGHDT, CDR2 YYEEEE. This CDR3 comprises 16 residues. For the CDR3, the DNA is TGTGCCAGCAGCTTATGGACAGGGGGCGCATACTATGGCTACACCTTC. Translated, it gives CASSLWTGGAYYGYTF.

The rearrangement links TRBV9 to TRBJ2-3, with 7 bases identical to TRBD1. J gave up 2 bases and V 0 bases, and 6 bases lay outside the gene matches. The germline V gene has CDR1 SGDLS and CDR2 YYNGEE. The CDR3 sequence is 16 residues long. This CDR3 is CASSVGGTASTDTQYF. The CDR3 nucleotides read TGTGCCAGCAGCGTAGGGGGGACAGCTTCCACAGATACGCAGTATTTT.

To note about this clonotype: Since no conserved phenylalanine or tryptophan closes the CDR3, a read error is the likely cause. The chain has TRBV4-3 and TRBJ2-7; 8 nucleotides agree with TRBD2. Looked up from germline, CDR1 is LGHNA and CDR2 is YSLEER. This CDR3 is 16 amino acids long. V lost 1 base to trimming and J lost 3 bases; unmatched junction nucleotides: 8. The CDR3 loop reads CASSQVLETSVYEQYL. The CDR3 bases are TGCGCCAGCAGCCAAGTACTAGAGACTAGCGTCTACGAGCAGTACCTC.

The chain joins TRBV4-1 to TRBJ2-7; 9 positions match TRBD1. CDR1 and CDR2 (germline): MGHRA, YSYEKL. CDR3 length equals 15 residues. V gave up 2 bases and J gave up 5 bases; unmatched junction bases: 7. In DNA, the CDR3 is TGCGCCAGCAGCCAATCCGGGACAGGGCCGAACGAGCAGTACTTC. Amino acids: CASSQSGTGPNEQYF.

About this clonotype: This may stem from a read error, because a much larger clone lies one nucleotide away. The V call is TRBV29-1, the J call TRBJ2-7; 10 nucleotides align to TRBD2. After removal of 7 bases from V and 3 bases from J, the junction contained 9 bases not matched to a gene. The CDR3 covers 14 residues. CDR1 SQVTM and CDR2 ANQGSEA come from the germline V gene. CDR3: CSAPLAGEYYEQYF. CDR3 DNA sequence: TGCAGCGCCCCCCTAGCGGGAGAGTACTACGAGCAGTACTTC.

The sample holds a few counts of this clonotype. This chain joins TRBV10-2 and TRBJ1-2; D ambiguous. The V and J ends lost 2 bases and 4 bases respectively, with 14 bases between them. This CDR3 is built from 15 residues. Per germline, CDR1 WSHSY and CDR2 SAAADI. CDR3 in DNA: TGCGCCAGCAGTGAGAGAGCGGGGTTGGTCTATGGCTACACCTTC. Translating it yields CASSERAGLVYGYTF.

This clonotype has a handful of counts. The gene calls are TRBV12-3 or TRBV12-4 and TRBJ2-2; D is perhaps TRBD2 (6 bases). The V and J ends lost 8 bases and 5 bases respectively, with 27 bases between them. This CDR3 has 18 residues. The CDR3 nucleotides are TGTGCCAGCCTCTTCGGAGTCGGCGGGACCGGTGAGACCGGGGAGCTGTTTTTT. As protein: CASLFGVGGTGETGELFF.

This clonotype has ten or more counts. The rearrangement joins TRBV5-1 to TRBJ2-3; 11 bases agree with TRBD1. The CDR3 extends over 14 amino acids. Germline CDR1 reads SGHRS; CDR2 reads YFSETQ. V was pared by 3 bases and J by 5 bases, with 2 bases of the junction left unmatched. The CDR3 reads CASSSGQGVDTQYF. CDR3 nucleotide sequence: TGCGCCAGCAGCTCGGGACAGGGGGTAGATACGCAGTATTTT.

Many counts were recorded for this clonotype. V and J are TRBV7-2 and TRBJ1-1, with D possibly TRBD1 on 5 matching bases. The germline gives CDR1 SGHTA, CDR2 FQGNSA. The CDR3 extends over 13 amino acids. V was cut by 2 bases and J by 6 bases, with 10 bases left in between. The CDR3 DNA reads TGTGCCAGCAGCTTAAGTCAGGGTTCTGAAGCTTTCTTT. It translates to CASSLSQGSEAFF. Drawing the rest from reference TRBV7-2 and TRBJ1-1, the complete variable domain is GAGVSQSPSNKVTEKGKDVELRCDPISGHTALYWYRQSLGQGLEFLIYFQGNSAPDKSGLPSDRFSAERTGGSVSTLTIQRTQQEDSAVYLCASSLSQGSEAFFGQGTRLTVV.

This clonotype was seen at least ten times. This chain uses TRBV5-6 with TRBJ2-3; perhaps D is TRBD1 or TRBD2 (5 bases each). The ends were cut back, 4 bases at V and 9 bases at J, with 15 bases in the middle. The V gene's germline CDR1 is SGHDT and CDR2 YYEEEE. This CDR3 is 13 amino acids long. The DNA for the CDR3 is TGTGCCAGCAGCCCTACTAGGGGCGTCACGCAGTATTTT. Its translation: CASSPTRGVTQYF.

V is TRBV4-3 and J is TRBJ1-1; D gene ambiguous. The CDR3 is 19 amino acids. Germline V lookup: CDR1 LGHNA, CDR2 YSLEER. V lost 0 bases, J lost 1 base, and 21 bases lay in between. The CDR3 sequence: CASSQDRGDDASGNTEAFF. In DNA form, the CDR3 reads TGCGCCAGCAGCCAAGATCGGGGAGATGACGCTTCAGGGAACACTGAAGCTTTCTTT.